The 30 T cell receptor beta chains below were found in one sample sequenced in a study of blood T cell repertoires in COVID-19. Produced via immunoSEQ multiplex PCR; TCRdb's table is partial and in-frame only. This table holds around 240,000 clones, 70% to 90% found once. The specimen was peripheral blood. These receptors were taken from a middle-aged man with acute or convalescent COVID-19.

This chain connects TRBV11-2 to TRBJ2-7; TRBD2 aligns across 10 bases. Germline V lookup: CDR1 SGHAT, CDR2 FQNNGV. This CDR3 contains 18 residues. Germline trimming cut 1 base from V and 3 bases from J; bases unmatched to any gene: 12. CDR3 in amino acids: CASSLGDSGGFRDYEQYF. DNA for the CDR3: TGTGCCAGCAGCTTAGGAGATAGCGGGGGGTTTCGGGACTACGAGCAGTACTTC.

This chain links TRBV7-9 with TRBJ2-1; 14 positions match TRBD2. V shed 5 bases, J shed 4 bases, and the junction held 4 bases outside the gene matches. The germline V gene has CDR1 SEHNR and CDR2 FQNEAQ (reference sequence). This CDR3 is 16 amino acids long. Here the CDR3 reads CASSTRLAGGYNEQFF. CDR3 nucleotide sequence: TGTGCCAGCAGCACTCGACTAGCGGGGGGGTACAATGAGCAGTTCTTC.

In this sample, this clone turned up a few times. V usage is TRBV24-1 and J usage is TRBJ2-7; the D gene is possibly TRBD2 (6 bases). V was shortened by 3 bases and J by 2 bases, with 7 bases between the two germline ends. Germline-derived CDR1 and CDR2 are KGHDR and SFDVKD. The CDR3 is made up of 13 amino acids. CDR3 coding DNA: TGTGCCACCAGTGATGGCGGGACCTACGAGCAGTACTTC. Its translation: CATSDGGTYEQYF.

V and J are TRBV2 and TRBJ2-3; tentatively, D is TRBD2 (6 bases). The CDR3 spans 16 residues. Germline V gives CDR1 SNHLY, CDR2 FYNNEI. V was shortened by 2 bases and J by 3 bases, with 15 bases between the two germline ends. The CDR3 loop is CASSETVGGVTDTQYF. Here the CDR3 DNA reads TGTGCCAGCAGTGAAACGGTCGGCGGGGTAACAGATACGCAGTATTTT.

The rearrangement links TRBV6-2 or TRBV6-3 to TRBJ1-5; D is uncertain. This CDR3 spans 15 amino acids. Trimming removed 5 bases from V and 1 base from J, with 12 bases in between. Germline assignment: CDR1 MNHEY and CDR2 SVGEGT. The CDR3 protein is CASSADRGSNQPQHF. The CDR3 region has the DNA TGTGCCAGCAGTGCGGACCGAGGGAGCAATCAGCCCCAGCATTTT.

This chain joins TRBV4-3 and TRBJ1-2, with 11 positions matching TRBD1. CDR1 and CDR2 from the germline V gene are LGHNA and YSLEER. J was trimmed by 0 bases and V by 0 bases; bases with no gene match: 3. This CDR3 comprises 17 residues. The CDR3 region has the DNA TGCGCCAGCAGCCAAGATATGGGACAGGGGGCTAACTATGGCTACACCTTC. Residues: CASSQDMGQGANYGYTF.

The sample holds one count of this clone. The chain couples TRBV19 to TRBJ1-3; D is unclear. CDR1 and CDR2 from the germline V gene are LNHDA and SQIVND (reference sequence). The ends were cut back, 4 bases at V and 0 bases at J, with 13 bases in the middle. This CDR3 has 16 amino acids. In DNA, the CDR3 is TGTGCCAGTAGTACGTCAGGCTTTCCCTCTGGAAACACCATATATTTT. Its translation is CASSTSGFPSGNTIYF.

This clone was found a few times. This sequence joins TRBV7-8 and TRBJ2-7; 8 bases align to TRBD1. Trimming at V came to 5 bases and at J to 6 bases, leaving 9 bases not matched to a gene. In germline, CDR1 is SGHVS, CDR2 FQNEAQ. CDR3 length equals 14 residues. CDR3 amino acids: CASSSRDRYFEQYF. The CDR3, as DNA: TGTGCCAGCAGCAGCCGGGACAGGTATTTCGAGCAGTACTTC.

The chain joins TRBV5-4 to TRBJ1-5; D not resolved. V was cut by 0 bases and J by 6 bases, with 7 bases left in between. The germline gives CDR1 SGHNT, CDR2 YYREEE (reference sequence). This CDR3 has 13 amino acids. DNA of the CDR3: TGTGCCAGCAGCTTGGAAGGCGGTCAGCCCCAGCATTTT. Protein product: CASSLEGGQPQHF.

The chain combines TRBV3-1 (or the pseudogene TRBV3-2) with TRBJ1-2; D call uncertain. Trimming stripped 1 base from V and 3 bases from J, with 9 bases between. The CDR3 has 14 residues. CDR1 and CDR2 (germline): LGHDT, YNNKEL (reference sequence). CDR3 DNA: TGTGCCAGCAGCCAAGGTCGGGATGACTATGGCTACACCTTC. This sequence encodes CASSQGRDDYGYTF.

The chain joins TRBV6-5 to TRBJ2-3; D remains ambiguous. This CDR3 is built from 13 residues. V was clipped by 6 bases and J by 6 bases, with 13 bases between them. Per the germline V gene, CDR1 is MNHEY and CDR2 is SVGAGI. The CDR3 loop is CASSLRVVDTQYF. The CDR3 nucleotides read TGTGCCAGCAGCCTCCGGGTAGTGGATACGCAGTATTTT.

The chain couples TRBV2 to TRBJ2-5, with 9 bases that match TRBD2. Germline CDR1 and CDR2: SNHLY and FYNNEI. The CDR3 is 14 amino acids. J lost 9 bases, V lost 7 bases, and 12 bases had no gene match. In nucleotides, the CDR3 is TGTGCCAGCACCCCTGTATTAGCGGGGGCGGCCCAGTACTTC. Translated, it gives CASTPVLAGAAQYF. Drawing the rest from reference TRBV2 and TRBJ2-5, the complete variable domain is EPEVTQTPSHQVTQMGQEVILRCVPISNHLYFYWYRQILGQKVEFLVSFYNNEISEKSEIFDDQFSVERPDGSNFTLKIRSTKLEDSAMYFCASTPVLAGAAQYFGPGTRLLVL.

The J gene is TRBJ2-6, the V gene TRBV7-6, with D tentatively TRBD2 (6 bases). The germline V gene encodes CDR1 SGHVS and CDR2 FNYEAQ. The length of the CDR3 is 16 residues. V lost 1 base and J lost 0, with 7 bases in between. The CDR3 DNA reads as TGTGCCAGCAGCTTAGAGCGGGCCTCTGGGGCCAACGTCCTGACTTTC. Its protein is CASSLERASGANVLTF.

V usage is TRBV12-3 or TRBV12-4 and J usage is TRBJ1-4; D possibly corresponds to TRBD1 (5 bases). Trimming removed 8 bases at V and 5 bases at J, with 12 bases between. The CDR3 is made up of 13 amino acids. The CDR3 DNA follows: TGTGCCAGCGGGGGGGGTGAGAATGAAAAACTGTTTTTT. This encodes CASGGGENEKLFF.

The genes are TRBV2 and TRBJ1-2; D gene unclear. Trimming removed 4 bases from V and 4 bases from J, with 19 bases in between. Germline CDR1 is SNHLY and CDR2 is FYNNEI. CDR3 size: 16 residues. CDR3 coding DNA: TGTGCCAGCAGTGTCACCCCGACGACACGCTCCTATGGCTACACCTTC. Its translation: CASSVTPTTRSYGYTF.

The V and J genes are TRBV18 and TRBJ1-5, with D perhaps TRBD1 (5 bases). The CDR3 covers 14 residues. The germline V gene encodes CDR1 KGHSH and CDR2 LQKENI. Trimming took off 3 bases at V and 5 bases at J, with 11 bases between the two ends. The CDR3 loop reads CASSPTELHQPQHF. CDR3 DNA: TGTGCCAGCTCACCGACAGAACTACATCAGCCCCAGCATTTT.

The rearrangement links TRBV5-1 to TRBJ2-1; the match to TRBD2 covers 16 bases. This CDR3 is built from 16 residues. From germline, CDR1 is SGHRS and CDR2 YFSETQ. With V trimmed by 3 bases and J by 10 bases, 7 bases remained unmatched. The CDR3 loop is CASSSGTSGGVYEQFF. In DNA form, the CDR3 reads TGCGCCAGCAGCTCCGGGACTAGCGGGGGGGTATACGAGCAGTTCTTC.

V and J are TRBV15 and TRBJ1-5; perhaps TRBD1 as D (5 bases). The CDR3 spans 17 residues. Trimming took off 3 bases at V and 6 bases at J, with 21 bases between the two ends. CDR1 and CDR2 (germline): LNHNV, YYDKDF (reference sequence). The DNA for the CDR3 is TGTGCCACCAGCAGGTCCCGGGGGGTTGCTGTGAGTCAGCCCCAGCATTTT. Its translation: CATSRSRGVAVSQPQHF.

The genes are TRBV7-8 and TRBJ1-5; TRBD1 aligns across 8 bases. CDR1 SGHVS and CDR2 FQNEAQ come from the germline V gene. V lost 4 bases, J lost 4 bases, and 6 bases stayed unmatched. There are 15 residues in the CDR3. The CDR3 is CASSSGTGQNQPQHF. The CDR3, as DNA: TGTGCCAGCAGCTCAGGGACAGGACAGAATCAGCCCCAGCATTTT.

This clone has just one count. This chain connects TRBV5-1 to TRBJ2-1; tentative D call: TRBD1 (5 bases). Per germline, CDR1 SGHRS and CDR2 YFSETQ. Deletions cut 2 bases from V and 5 bases from J, with 8 bases between. CDR3 size: 13 residues. This CDR3 reads CASSFDRNNEQFF. Here the CDR3 DNA reads TGCGCCAGCAGCTTTGACAGAAACAATGAGCAGTTCTTC.

The V gene is TRBV9, the J gene TRBJ2-1; 13 bases match TRBD2. Germline V gene lookup returns CDR1 SGDLS and CDR2 YYNGEE. V shed 4 bases and J 2 bases; nucleotides not matched to a gene: 6. CDR3 size: 17 residues. The CDR3 DNA reads TGTGCCAGCAGCCCCGGACTAGCGGGGGCTCCCTACAATGAGCAGTTCTTC. This translates into CASSPGLAGAPYNEQFF.

The chain couples TRBV7-6 to TRBJ1-1; possible D gene TRBD1, 5 bases. This CDR3 has 13 amino acids. The germline gives CDR1 SGHVS, CDR2 FNYEAQ. Trimming removed 1 base from V and 4 bases from J, with 7 bases in between. Here the CDR3 reads CASSLVGVTEAFF. The DNA of the CDR3 is TGTGCCAGCAGCTTAGTAGGGGTCACTGAAGCTTTCTTT. Together with reference TRBV7-6 and TRBJ1-1, the CDR3 gives the full variable domain: GAGVSQSPRYKVTKRGQDVALRCDPISGHVSLYWYRQALGQGPEFLTYFNYEAQQDKSGLPNDRFSAERPEGSISTLTIQRTEQRDSAMYRCASSLVGVTEAFFGQGTRLTVV.

The CDR3 loop reads CASSPNDRAQYF. Written as DNA, the CDR3 is TGTGCCAGTAGTCCAAATGACAGGGCACAGTACTTC. The chain joins TRBV19 to TRBJ2-5, with 7 bases that match TRBD1. Germline V gene sequence: CDR1 LNHDA, CDR2 SQIVND (reference sequence). CDR3 length: 12 amino acids. Trimming cost V 5 bases and J 11 bases; bases outside gene matches: 8.

V usage is TRBV30 and J usage is TRBJ2-7; the D gene is possibly TRBD1 (5 bases). The CDR3 is 13 amino acids. Germline V lookup: CDR1 GTSNPN, CDR2 SVGIG (reference sequence). Trimming left V 0 bases short and J 1 base short, with 7 bases between. The CDR3 loop reads CAWSVSGSYEQYF. The CDR3 DNA reads as TGTGCCTGGAGTGTGTCAGGGTCCTACGAGCAGTACTTC.

This clone appeared a single time. This rearrangement joins TRBV2 to TRBJ1-2, with D maybe TRBD1 (6 bases). Per the germline V gene, CDR1 is SNHLY and CDR2 is FYNNEI. The CDR3 has 14 amino acids. Trimming shortened V by 7 bases and J by 6 bases, and 18 bases separated the two germline ends. In DNA, the CDR3 is TGTGCCAGCATGCCCCAGGGGATCAGCCATGGCTACACCTTC. The encoded protein is CASMPQGISHGYTF.

This clone was counted only a few times. The chain has TRBV6-5 and TRBJ1-5, with D perhaps matching TRBD1 (6 bases). Trimming cost V 2 bases and J 4 bases, with 6 bases left between them. The CDR3 covers 13 residues. Per germline, CDR1 MNHEY and CDR2 SVGAGI. This chain's CDR3 is CASSYQGNQPQHF. The CDR3 nucleotides read TGTGCCAGCAGTTACCAGGGGAATCAGCCCCAGCATTTT.

The chain links TRBV6-5 to TRBJ1-5; unclear D gene. The CDR3 sequence is 14 residues long. V gave up 7 bases and J gave up 5 bases, with 15 bases separating them. Germline CDR1 reads MNHEY; CDR2 reads SVGAGI. CDR3 in DNA: TGTGCCAGCACTTTCGCAGCGTCAGATCAGCCCCAGCATTTT. It is translated as CASTFAASDQPQHF.

The chain carries TRBV30 and TRBJ2-3, with unresolved D. The CDR3 contains 13 residues. Germline assignment: CDR1 GTSNPN and CDR2 SVGIG (reference sequence). V lost 0 bases and J 8 bases, leaving 12 bases between the germline ends. CDR3 residues: CAWSVPPSVTQYF. The CDR3 DNA reads TGTGCCTGGAGTGTACCCCCTTCGGTTACGCAGTATTTT.

This chain joins TRBV6-5 and TRBJ1-6; D unclear. CDR1 is MNHEY and CDR2 is SVGAGI in the germline V gene. CDR3 length equals 15 residues. Trimming removed 0 bases from V and 9 bases from J, with 12 bases in between. CDR3 region: CASSYSQVGSSPLHF. For the CDR3, the DNA is TGTGCCAGCAGTTACTCCCAGGTGGGGAGTTCACCCCTCCACTTT.

The genes are TRBV30 and TRBJ1-1; TRBD1 matches at 7 bases. The CDR3 contains 13 residues. Germline CDR1 and CDR2: GTSNPN and SVGIG (reference sequence). With 8 bases clipped from V and 1 base from J, the junction kept 7 bases outside the gene matches. The CDR3 sequence: CARRGTENTEAFF. The CDR3 bases are TGTGCCCGCCGCGGGACAGAGAACACTGAAGCTTTCTTT. The full variable domain, with the rest looked up from reference TRBV30 and TRBJ1-1, is SQTIHQWPATLVQPVGSPLSLECTVEGTSNPNLYWYRQAAGRGLQLLFYSVGIGQISSEVPQNLSASRPQDRQFILSSKKLLLSDSGFYLCARRGTENTEAFFGQGTRLTVV.